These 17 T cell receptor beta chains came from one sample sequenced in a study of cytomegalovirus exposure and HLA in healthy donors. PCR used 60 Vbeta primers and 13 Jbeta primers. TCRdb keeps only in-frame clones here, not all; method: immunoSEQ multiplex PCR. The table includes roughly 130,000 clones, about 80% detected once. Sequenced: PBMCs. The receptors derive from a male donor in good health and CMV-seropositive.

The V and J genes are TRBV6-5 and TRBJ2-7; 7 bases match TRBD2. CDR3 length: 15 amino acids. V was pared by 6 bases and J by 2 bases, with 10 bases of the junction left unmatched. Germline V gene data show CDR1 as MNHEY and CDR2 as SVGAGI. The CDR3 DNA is TGTGCCAGCAGGGCGCTGGCTAGCGGAACCTACGAGCAGTACTTC. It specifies CASRALASGTYEQYF.

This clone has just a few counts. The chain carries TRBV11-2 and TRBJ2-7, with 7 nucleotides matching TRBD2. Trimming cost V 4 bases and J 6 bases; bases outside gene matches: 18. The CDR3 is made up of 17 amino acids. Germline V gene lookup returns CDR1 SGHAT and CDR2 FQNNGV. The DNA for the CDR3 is TGTGCCAGCAGCTCCCCCCGGGACTACCGATCCGCTACCGAGCAGTACTTC. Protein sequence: CASSSPRDYRSATEQYF.

The CDR3 region has the DNA TGCGCCAGCAGCCAAGATTCGGCTAGCGGGAGCTACGAGCAGTACTTC. This gives the protein CASSQDSASGSYEQYF. This chain uses TRBV4-3 with TRBJ2-7; 10 nucleotides agree with TRBD2. The CDR3 runs to 16 residues. Germline assignment: CDR1 LGHNA and CDR2 YSLEER. J was trimmed by 3 bases and V by 0 bases; bases with no gene match: 5.

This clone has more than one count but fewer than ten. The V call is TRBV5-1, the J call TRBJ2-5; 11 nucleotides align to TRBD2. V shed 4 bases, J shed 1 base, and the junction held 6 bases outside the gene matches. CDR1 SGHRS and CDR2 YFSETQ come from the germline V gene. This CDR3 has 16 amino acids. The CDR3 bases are TGCGCCAGCAGCGGGGGGACTAGCGGAATCCAAGAGACCCAGTACTTC. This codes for CASSGGTSGIQETQYF.

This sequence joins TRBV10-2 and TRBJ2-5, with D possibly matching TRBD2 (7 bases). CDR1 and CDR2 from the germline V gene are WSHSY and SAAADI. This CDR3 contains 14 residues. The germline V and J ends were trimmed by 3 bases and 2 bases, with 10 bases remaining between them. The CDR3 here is CASSDGGAQETQYF. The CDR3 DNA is TGCGCCAGCAGTGATGGGGGGGCACAAGAGACCCAGTACTTC.

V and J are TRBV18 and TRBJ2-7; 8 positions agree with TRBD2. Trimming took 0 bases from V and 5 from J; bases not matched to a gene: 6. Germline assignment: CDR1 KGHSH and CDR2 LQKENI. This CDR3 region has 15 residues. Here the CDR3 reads CASSPPGGVTDEQYF. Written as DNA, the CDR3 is TGTGCCAGCTCACCACCCGGGGGGGTAACGGACGAGCAGTACTTC. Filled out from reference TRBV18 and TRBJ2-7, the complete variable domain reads NAGVMQNPRHLVRRRGQEARLRCSPMKGHSHVYWYRQLPEEGLKFMVYLQKENIIDESGMPKERFSAEFPKEGPSILRIQQVVRGDSAAYFCASSPPGGVTDEQYFGPGTRLTVT.

The CDR3 sequence is CASSPLGRGGNEQFF. CDR3 in DNA: TGTGCCAGCAGCCCACTGGGTCGTGGAGGGAATGAGCAGTTCTTC. V is TRBV7-9 and J is TRBJ2-1; D may be TRBD2 (6 bases). Deletions cut 5 bases from V and 7 bases from J, with 18 bases between. This CDR3 is built from 15 residues. The germline gives CDR1 SEHNR, CDR2 FQNEAQ (reference sequence). Supplemented by reference TRBV7-9 and TRBJ2-1, the full variable domain reads DTGVSQNPRHKITKRGQNVTFRCDPISEHNRLYWYRQTLGQGPEFLTYFQNEAQLEKSRLLSDRFSAERPKGSFSTLEIQRTEQGDSAMYLCASSPLGRGGNEQFFGPGTRLTVL.

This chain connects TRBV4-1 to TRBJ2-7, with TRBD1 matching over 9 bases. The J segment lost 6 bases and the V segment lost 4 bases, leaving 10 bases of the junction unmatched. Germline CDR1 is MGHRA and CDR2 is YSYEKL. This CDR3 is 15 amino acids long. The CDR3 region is CASSLPGTGIREQYF. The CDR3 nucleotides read TGCGCCAGCAGCCTACCCGGGACAGGGATTCGCGAGCAGTACTTC.

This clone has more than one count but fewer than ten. The CDR3 DNA reads as TGTGCCAGCAGCTTAGGTGCAGGGGGCTATGGCTACACCTTC. This sequence encodes CASSLGAGGYGYTF. The genes are TRBV13 and TRBJ1-2, with 7 bases identical to TRBD1. The CDR3 totals 14 residues. Germline V gives CDR1 PRHDT, CDR2 FYEKMQ (reference sequence). The V segment lost 0 bases and the J segment 4 bases; nucleotides outside the gene matches: 2.

The CDR3, as DNA: TGTGCCAGCAGCCAGGAAAGACTAGCGGGGGTGATCACAGATACGCAGTATTTT. Protein: CASSQERLAGVITDTQYF. The rearrangement links TRBV14 to TRBJ2-3, with 12 bases fitting TRBD2. CDR1 is SGHDN and CDR2 is FVKESK in the germline V gene. V was clipped by 3 bases and J by 2 bases; unmatched bases: 9. CDR3 length: 18 residues. Supplemented by reference TRBV14 and TRBJ2-3, the full variable domain reads EAGVTQFPSHSVIEKGQTVTLRCDPISGHDNLYWYRRVMGKEIKFLLHFVKESKQDESGMPNNRFLAERTGGTYSTLKVQPAELEDSGVYFCASSQERLAGVITDTQYFGPGTRLTVL.

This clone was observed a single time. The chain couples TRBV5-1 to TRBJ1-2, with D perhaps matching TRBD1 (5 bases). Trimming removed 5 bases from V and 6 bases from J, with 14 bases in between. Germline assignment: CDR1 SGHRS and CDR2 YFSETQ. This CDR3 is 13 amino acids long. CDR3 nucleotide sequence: TGCGCCAGCAGTTTTACAGGCTTTGATGGCTACACCTTC. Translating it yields CASSFTGFDGYTF.

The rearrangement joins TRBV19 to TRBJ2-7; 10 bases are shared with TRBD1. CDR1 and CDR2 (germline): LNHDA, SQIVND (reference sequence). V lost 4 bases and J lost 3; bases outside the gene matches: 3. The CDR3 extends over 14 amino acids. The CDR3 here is CASSTGTGDYEQYF. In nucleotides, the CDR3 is TGTGCCAGTAGTACCGGGACAGGGGACTACGAGCAGTACTTC.

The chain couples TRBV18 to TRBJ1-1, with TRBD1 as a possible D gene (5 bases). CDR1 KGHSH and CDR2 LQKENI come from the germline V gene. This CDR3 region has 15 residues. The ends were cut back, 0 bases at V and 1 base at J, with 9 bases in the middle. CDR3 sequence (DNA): TGTGCCAGCTCACCACCGGCGGGGCCGAACACTGAAGCTTTCTTT. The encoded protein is CASSPPAGPNTEAFF. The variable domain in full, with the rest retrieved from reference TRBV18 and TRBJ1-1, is NAGVMQNPRHLVRRRGQEARLRCSPMKGHSHVYWYRQLPEEGLKFMVYLQKENIIDESGMPKERFSAEFPKEGPSILRIQQVVRGDSAAYFCASSPPAGPNTEAFFGQGTRLTVV.

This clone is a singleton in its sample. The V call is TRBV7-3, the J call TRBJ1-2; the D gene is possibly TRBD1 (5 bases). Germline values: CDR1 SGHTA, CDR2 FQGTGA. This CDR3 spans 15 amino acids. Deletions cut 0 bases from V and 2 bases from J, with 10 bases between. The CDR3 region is CASSLTEGPNYGYTF. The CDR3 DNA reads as TGTGCCAGCAGCTTAACGGAGGGGCCGAACTATGGCTACACCTTC. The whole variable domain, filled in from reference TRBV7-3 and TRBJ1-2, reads GAGVSQTPSNKVTEKGKYVELRCDPISGHTALYWYRQSLGQGPEFLIYFQGTGAADDSGLPNDRFFAVRPEGSVSTLKIQRTERGDSAVYLCASSLTEGPNYGYTFGSGTRLTVV.

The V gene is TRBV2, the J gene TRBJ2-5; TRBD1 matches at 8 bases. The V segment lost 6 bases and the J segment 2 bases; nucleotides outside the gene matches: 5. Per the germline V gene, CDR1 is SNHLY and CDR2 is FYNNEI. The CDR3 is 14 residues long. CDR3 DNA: TGTGCCAGCAGCCTCTGGACAGGGCAAGAGACCCAGTACTTC. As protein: CASSLWTGQETQYF.

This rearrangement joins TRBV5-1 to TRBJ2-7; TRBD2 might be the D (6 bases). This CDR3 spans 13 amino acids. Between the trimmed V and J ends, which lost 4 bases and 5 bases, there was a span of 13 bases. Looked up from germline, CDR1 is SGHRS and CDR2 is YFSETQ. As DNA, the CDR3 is TGCGCCAGCAGCCCGGCGGGACGGGACGAGCAGTACTTC. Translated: CASSPAGRDEQYF.

The CDR3 DNA reads as TGCAGCGCCCAACCCACTAGGAGTTGGGGCCAGTACTTC. It specifies CSAQPTRSWGQYF. The chain joins TRBV29-1 to TRBJ2-5; weak D call: TRBD2 (5 bases). This CDR3 comprises 13 residues. Per the germline V gene, CDR1 is SQVTM and CDR2 is ANQGSEA. V shed 7 bases and J shed 10 bases, with 22 bases lying between them.